The clone carrying this T cell receptor (beta chain) was observed at least ten times. TCR beta CDR3 regions were amplified from RNA transcripts. First-round RT-PCR of the TCR CDR3 relied on the HTBI primer set. MiXCR, run by TCRdb on the multiplex PCR reads, gives a single entry per CDR3 protein. The sample has fewer than 750,000 distinct CDR3 sequences; under 15% are singletons. This record comes from a study of T cells in Graves' hyperthyroidism and ophthalmopathy. Per the germline V gene, CDR1 is MDHEN and CDR2 is SYDVKM. This CDR3 is built from 14 residues. V lost 5 bases and J lost 0, with 8 bases in between.

The source is a woman aged 40 to 50 with Graves' ophthalmopathy. The chain has TRBV28 and TRBJ1-3; D remains ambiguous. The sequencing sample was made of blood. The CDR3 DNA sequence: TGTGCCAGCAGTCTCCCAAGCTCTGGAAACACCATATATTTT. This sequence encodes CASSLPSSGNTIYF.